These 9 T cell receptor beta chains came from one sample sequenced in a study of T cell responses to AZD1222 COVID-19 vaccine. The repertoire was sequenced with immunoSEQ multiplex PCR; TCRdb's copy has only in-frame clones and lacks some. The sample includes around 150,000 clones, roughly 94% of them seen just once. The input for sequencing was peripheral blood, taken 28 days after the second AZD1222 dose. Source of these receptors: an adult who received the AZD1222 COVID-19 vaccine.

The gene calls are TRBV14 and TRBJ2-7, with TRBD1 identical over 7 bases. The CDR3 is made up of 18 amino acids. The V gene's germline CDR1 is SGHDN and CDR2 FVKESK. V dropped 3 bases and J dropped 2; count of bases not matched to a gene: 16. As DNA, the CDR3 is TGTGCCAGCAGCCAGCGACCGGGACAGTCAACGGCCCCCTACGAGCAGTACTTC. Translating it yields CASSQRPGQSTAPYEQYF. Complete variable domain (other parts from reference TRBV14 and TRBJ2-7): EAGVTQFPSHSVIEKGQTVTLRCDPISGHDNLYWYRRVMGKEIKFLLHFVKESKQDESGMPNNRFLAERTGGTYSTLKVQPAELEDSGVYFCASSQRPGQSTAPYEQYFGPGTRLTVT.

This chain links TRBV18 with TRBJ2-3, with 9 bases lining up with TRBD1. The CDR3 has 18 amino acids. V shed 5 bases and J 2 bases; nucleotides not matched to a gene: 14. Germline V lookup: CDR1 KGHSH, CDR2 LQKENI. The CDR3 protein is CASSGPGQGPIPTDTQYF. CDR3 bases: TGTGCCAGCTCAGGACCGGGACAGGGCCCAATACCCACAGATACGCAGTATTTT.

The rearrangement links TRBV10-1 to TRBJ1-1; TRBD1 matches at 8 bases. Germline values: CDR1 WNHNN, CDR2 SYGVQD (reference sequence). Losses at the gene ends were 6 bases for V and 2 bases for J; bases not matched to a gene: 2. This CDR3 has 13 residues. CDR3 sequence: CASRDRVNTEAFF. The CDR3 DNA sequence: TGCGCCAGCAGGGACAGGGTTAACACTGAAGCTTTCTTT.

The chain's CDR3 is CASSLRLADYNEQFF. In DNA, the CDR3 is TGTGCCAGCAGCTTAAGACTAGCGGACTACAATGAGCAGTTCTTC. This sequence joins TRBV7-8 and TRBJ2-1, with 9 bases lining up with TRBD2. The ends lost 2 bases at V and 3 bases at J; junction bases unmatched: 2. The CDR3 has 15 amino acids. CDR1 is SGHVS and CDR2 is FQNEAQ in the germline V gene.

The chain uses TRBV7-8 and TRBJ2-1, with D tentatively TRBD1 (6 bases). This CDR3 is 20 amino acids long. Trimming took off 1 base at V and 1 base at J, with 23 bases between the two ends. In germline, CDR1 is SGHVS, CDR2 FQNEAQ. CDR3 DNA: TGTGCCAGCAGCTTAGTCTGGCCGTGGGGGAGACAGGCGTCCTACAATGAGCAGTTCTTC. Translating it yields CASSLVWPWGRQASYNEQFF.

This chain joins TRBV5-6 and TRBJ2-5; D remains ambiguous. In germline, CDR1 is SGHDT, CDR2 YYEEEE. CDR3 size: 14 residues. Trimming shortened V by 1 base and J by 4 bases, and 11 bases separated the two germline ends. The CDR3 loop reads CASSLWGSGETQYF. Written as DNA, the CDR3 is TGTGCCAGCAGCTTGTGGGGATCGGGAGAGACCCAGTACTTC.

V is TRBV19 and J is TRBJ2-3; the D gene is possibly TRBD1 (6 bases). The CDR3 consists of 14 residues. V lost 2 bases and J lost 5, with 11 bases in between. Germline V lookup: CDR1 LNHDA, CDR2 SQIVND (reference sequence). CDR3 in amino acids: CASSIRLRGDTQYF. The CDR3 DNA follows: TGTGCCAGTAGTATAAGACTCAGGGGAGATACGCAGTATTTT.

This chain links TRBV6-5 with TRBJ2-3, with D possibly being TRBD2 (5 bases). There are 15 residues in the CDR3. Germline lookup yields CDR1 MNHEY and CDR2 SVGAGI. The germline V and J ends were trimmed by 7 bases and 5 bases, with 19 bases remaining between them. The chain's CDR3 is CASTLGLGLGDTQYF. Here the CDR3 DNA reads TGTGCCAGCACCTTAGGTCTAGGACTGGGAGATACGCAGTATTTT.

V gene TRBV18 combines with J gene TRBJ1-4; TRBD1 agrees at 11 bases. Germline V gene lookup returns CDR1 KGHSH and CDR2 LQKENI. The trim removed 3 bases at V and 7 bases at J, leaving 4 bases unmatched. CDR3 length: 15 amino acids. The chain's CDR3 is CASSPGTGGREKLFF. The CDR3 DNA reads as TGTGCCAGCTCACCCGGGACAGGGGGTCGTGAAAAACTGTTTTTT.